The 6 T cell receptor beta chains in this list originate from one sample, sequenced in a study of T cells after yellow fever vaccination. TCRdb redid the calling of the 5' RACE reads with MiXCR, one entry per CDR3 protein. The sample lists about 310,000 distinct CDR3 sequences, roughly 3.5% occurring once. This sample comprised PBMCs, obtained on the day of the yellow fever booster vaccination. The origin of the receptors is a young man who received the YFV17D yellow fever vaccine.

This clonotype was recorded at least ten times. J is TRBJ2-7 and V is TRBV7-2; D may correspond to TRBD1 or TRBD2 (5 bases each). Germline V gene lookup returns CDR1 SGHTA and CDR2 FQGNSA. The CDR3 has 16 residues. V was trimmed by 3 bases and J by 5 bases, leaving 20 bases between them. The CDR3 DNA reads as TGTGCCAGCAGCTTGGGACGCCGCAGCGTCAGCCACGAGCAGTACTTC. Translation gives CASSLGRRSVSHEQYF.

The chain couples TRBV18 to TRBJ2-7, with a tentative D call TRBD1 (7 bases). V was shortened by 2 bases and J by 5 bases, with 19 bases between the two germline ends. The CDR3 totals 16 residues. The germline V gene has CDR1 KGHSH and CDR2 LQKENI. The CDR3 DNA is TGTGCCAGCTCACCATATCCGACAGGGACTTCCCACGAGCAGTACGTC. Its protein is CASSPYPTGTSHEQYV.

The rearrangement links TRBV2 to TRBJ1-1; D is ambiguous. The germline gives CDR1 SNHLY, CDR2 FYNNEI. This CDR3 contains 13 residues. Trimming cost V 10 bases and J 2 bases, with 14 bases left between them. The CDR3 reads CATQTELNTEAFF. In nucleotides, the CDR3 is TGTGCCACACAGACCGAGCTAAACACTGAAGCTTTCTTT. Filled out from reference TRBV2 and TRBJ1-1, the complete variable domain reads EPEVTQTPSHQVTQMGQEVILRCVPISNHLYFYWYRQILGQKVEFLVSFYNNEISEKSEIFDDQFSVERPDGSNFTLKIRSTKLEDSAMYFCATQTELNTEAFFGQGTRLTVV.

In its sample, this clonotype was seen a few times. This chain connects TRBV6-6 to TRBJ1-1; D not resolved. Trimming took off 7 bases at V and 1 base at J, with 10 bases between the two ends. The CDR3 loop spans 13 amino acids. CDR1 is MNHNY, CDR2 SVGAGI, per germline (reference sequence). CDR3 DNA sequence: TGTGCCAGCAAGGTCGGACGGAACACTGAAGCTTTCTTT. Protein product: CASKVGRNTEAFF.

CDR3 sequence: CSVVSLGTEAFF. CDR3 sequence (DNA): TGCAGCGTTGTCAGTCTTGGTACTGAAGCTTTCTTT. This chain connects TRBV29-1 to TRBJ1-1, with D hard to call. Germline CDR1 reads SQVTM; CDR2 reads ANQGSEA. Trimming took off 4 bases at V and 5 bases at J, with 11 bases between the two ends. The CDR3 is made up of 12 amino acids.

This rearrangement joins TRBV9 to TRBJ2-3; D is ambiguous. The CDR3 covers 14 residues. In germline, CDR1 is SGDLS, CDR2 YYNGEE. V dropped 0 bases and J dropped 3 bases, with 8 bases sitting between them. The CDR3 DNA sequence: TGTGCCAGCAGCGTAGAATTGCAAACAGATACGCAGTATTTT. Its protein is CASSVELQTDTQYF.